This passage covers 14 T cell receptor beta chains from one sample sequenced in a study of T cell responses to AZD1222 COVID-19 vaccine. The method was immunoSEQ multiplex PCR; TCRdb's version includes in-frame clones alone and lacks a portion of them. The sample records 80,000 to 100,000 clones, over 75% being singletons. Here the sequenced sample was peripheral blood, taken on day 0 of AZD1222 vaccination. Receptor source: an adult in good health.

This chain uses TRBV5-1 with TRBJ1-3, with 9 bases identical to TRBD1. The CDR3 spans 17 residues. CDR1 and CDR2 from the germline V gene are SGHRS and YFSETQ. V dropped 1 base and J dropped 0; count of bases not matched to a gene: 5. CDR3 residues: CASSLNGQGFSGNTIYF. CDR3 coding DNA: TGCGCCAGCAGCTTGAATGGACAGGGGTTCTCTGGAAACACCATATATTTT. Combining the CDR3 with reference TRBV5-1 and TRBJ1-3 gives the whole variable domain KAGVTQTPRYLIKTRGQQVTLSCSPISGHRSVSWYQQTPGQGLQFLFEYFSETQRNKGNFPGRFSGRQFSNSRSEMNVSTLELGDSALYLCASSLNGQGFSGNTIYFGEGSWLTVV.

The chain joins TRBV6-5 to TRBJ2-7, with 9 bases fitting TRBD1. The CDR3 is 16 residues long. V shed 3 bases, J shed 2 bases, and the junction held 8 bases outside the gene matches. The germline V gene has CDR1 MNHEY and CDR2 SVGAGI. In nucleotides, the CDR3 is TGTGCCAGCAGTTATTCCGGGACAGGGCAAACCTACGAGCAGTACTTC. Translated: CASSYSGTGQTYEQYF.

This chain joins TRBV6-5 and TRBJ2-4; 7 bases are a match to TRBD1. Germline assignment: CDR1 MNHEY and CDR2 SVGAGI. The CDR3 extends over 14 amino acids. The ends lost 2 bases at V and 9 bases at J; junction bases unmatched: 7. Here the CDR3 DNA reads TGTGCCAGCAGTTACGGACAGGCCAGGGGCATTCAGTACTTC. Translating it yields CASSYGQARGIQYF.

V gene TRBV6-6 combines with J gene TRBJ2-1; D perhaps matches TRBD2 (7 bases). Germline values: CDR1 MNHNY, CDR2 SVGAGI (reference sequence). The CDR3 spans 15 residues. Trimming pared 7 bases from V and 5 bases from J, leaving 18 bases between. This CDR3 is CASTSHRGGHNEQFF. The CDR3 bases are TGTGCCAGCACCTCCCATAGGGGGGGACACAATGAGCAGTTCTTC.

V usage is TRBV5-5 and J usage is TRBJ2-3, with 14 bases identical to TRBD2. J lost 5 bases, V lost 4 bases, and 12 bases had no gene match. The CDR3 has 18 residues. Germline CDR1 is SGHKS and CDR2 is YYEKEE (reference sequence). The CDR3 region is CASSEGLAGGQRGDTQYF. CDR3 DNA: TGTGCCAGCAGCGAAGGACTAGCGGGGGGCCAACGGGGAGATACGCAGTATTTT.

The rearrangement uses TRBV7-3 and TRBJ2-3; 7 bases align to TRBD1. Germline V CDR1 and CDR2: SGHTA, FQGTGA. V gave up 5 bases and J gave up 1 base; unmatched junction bases: 3. This CDR3 contains 14 residues. The CDR3, as DNA: TGTGCCAGCAGCCCAACAGGGGGCACAGATACGCAGTATTTT. It translates to CASSPTGGTDTQYF.

This chain joins TRBV18 and TRBJ1-5, with D possibly matching TRBD1 (5 bases). The CDR3 is 17 residues long. Germline CDR1 KGHSH, CDR2 LQKENI. V lost 6 bases to trimming and J lost 2 bases, with 20 bases between them. The DNA of the CDR3 is TGTGCCAGCTCCGAAAATTCCAGGGCAGGAGGCAATCAGCCCCAGCATTTT. This gives the protein CASSENSRAGGNQPQHF. The full variable domain, in which reference TRBV18 and TRBJ1-5 provide the parts outside the CDR3, is NAGVMQNPRHLVRRRGQEARLRCSPMKGHSHVYWYRQLPEEGLKFMVYLQKENIIDESGMPKERFSAEFPKEGPSILRIQQVVRGDSAAYFCASSENSRAGGNQPQHFGDGTRLSIL.

The chain links TRBV7-2 to TRBJ2-7, with 8 positions matching TRBD2. The CDR3 totals 13 residues. V lost 6 bases to trimming and J lost 3 bases; unmatched junction nucleotides: 4. CDR1 and CDR2 from the germline V gene are SGHTA and FQGNSA. This chain's CDR3 is CASRIAGYYEQYF. CDR3 DNA: TGTGCCAGCAGGATAGCGGGGTACTACGAGCAGTACTTC.

This rearrangement joins TRBV27 to TRBJ2-7, with a tentative D call TRBD2 (5 bases). Trimming removed 4 bases from V and 2 bases from J, with 21 bases in between. This CDR3 is 17 amino acids long. Germline values: CDR1 MNHEY, CDR2 SMNVEV (reference sequence). CDR3 sequence: CASSSHGQPGSAYEQYF. CDR3 coding DNA: TGTGCCAGCAGTTCCCACGGGCAGCCGGGATCCGCCTACGAGCAGTACTTC.

The table lists this clone with a few counts. The chain combines TRBV4-3 with TRBJ1-1, with a weak D call TRBD1 (6 bases). With 3 bases removed from V and 4 bases from J, the gap between germline ends came to 12 bases. CDR1 LGHNA and CDR2 YSLEER come from the germline V gene. This CDR3 is 14 amino acids long. The CDR3 DNA is TGCGCCAGCAGCCAGGAACAGGGAAGCACTGAAGCTTTCTTT. Its translation is CASSQEQGSTEAFF.

The table lists this clone with a count of one. The V gene is TRBV9, the J gene TRBJ1-5; D uncertain. The V end was cut by 2 bases, the J end by 8 bases, with 8 bases between. The CDR3 contains 12 residues. The germline CDR1 and CDR2 sequences are SGDLS and YYNGEE. CDR3 sequence: CASSVWQKPQHF. Written as DNA, the CDR3 is TGTGCCAGCAGCGTCTGGCAAAAGCCCCAGCATTTT. The entire variable domain, with the rest obtained from reference TRBV9 and TRBJ1-5, is as follows: DSGVTQTPKHLITATGQRVTLRCSPRSGDLSVYWYQQSLDQGLQFLIQYYNGEERAKGNILERFSAQQFPDLHSELNLSSLELGDSALYFCASSVWQKPQHFGDGTRLSIL.

This chain links TRBV2 with TRBJ2-7; possible D gene TRBD1, 7 bases. There are 14 residues in the CDR3. Trimming pared 8 bases from V and 6 bases from J, leaving 20 bases between. Germline lookup yields CDR1 SNHLY and CDR2 FYNNEI. The CDR3 DNA reads as TGTGCCAGCGGCCCAGGGGGACTCCCCTCCGAGCAGTACTTC. Translated, it gives CASGPGGLPSEQYF. The full variable domain, in which reference TRBV2 and TRBJ2-7 provide the parts outside the CDR3, is EPEVTQTPSHQVTQMGQEVILRCVPISNHLYFYWYRQILGQKVEFLVSFYNNEISEKSEIFDDQFSVERPDGSNFTLKIRSTKLEDSAMYFCASGPGGLPSEQYFGPGTRLTVT.

The genes are TRBV6-5 and TRBJ1-2; perhaps TRBD1 as D (5 bases). The CDR3 runs to 14 residues. Germline CDR1 is MNHEY and CDR2 is SVGAGI. With 7 bases removed from V and 0 bases from J, the gap between germline ends came to 12 bases. The CDR3 DNA sequence: TGTGCCAGCACCGGGGACCGAGCTAACTATGGCTACACCTTC. This encodes CASTGDRANYGYTF.

The V call is TRBV7-6, the J call TRBJ1-3; D possibly corresponds to TRBD1 (5 bases). The CDR3 is 15 amino acids. The V end was cut by 3 bases, the J end by 0 bases, with 9 bases between. CDR1 is SGHVS and CDR2 is FNYEAQ in the germline V gene. This CDR3 is CASSFRDPSGNTIYF. The CDR3 DNA sequence: TGTGCCAGCAGCTTCAGGGACCCCTCTGGAAACACCATATATTTT. Based on the CDR3 plus reference TRBV7-6 and TRBJ1-3, the full variable domain is GAGVSQSPRYKVTKRGQDVALRCDPISGHVSLYWYRQALGQGPEFLTYFNYEAQQDKSGLPNDRFSAERPEGSISTLTIQRTEQRDSAMYRCASSFRDPSGNTIYFGEGSWLTVV.